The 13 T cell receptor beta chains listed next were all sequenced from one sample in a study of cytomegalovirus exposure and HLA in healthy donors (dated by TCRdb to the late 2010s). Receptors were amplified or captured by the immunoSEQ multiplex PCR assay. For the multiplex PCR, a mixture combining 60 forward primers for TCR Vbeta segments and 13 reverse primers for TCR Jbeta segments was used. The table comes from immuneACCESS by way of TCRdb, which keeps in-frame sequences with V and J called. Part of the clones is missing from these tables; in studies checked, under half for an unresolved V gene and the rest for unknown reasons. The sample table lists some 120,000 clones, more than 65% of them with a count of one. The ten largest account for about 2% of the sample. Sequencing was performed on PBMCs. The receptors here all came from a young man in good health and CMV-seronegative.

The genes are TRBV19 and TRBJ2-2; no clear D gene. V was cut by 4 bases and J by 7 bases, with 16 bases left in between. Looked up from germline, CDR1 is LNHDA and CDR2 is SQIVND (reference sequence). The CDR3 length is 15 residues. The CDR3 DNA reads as TGTGCCAGTAGTAATCAGCCGACACTGAGCGGGGAGCTGTTTTTT. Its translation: CASSNQPTLSGELFF.

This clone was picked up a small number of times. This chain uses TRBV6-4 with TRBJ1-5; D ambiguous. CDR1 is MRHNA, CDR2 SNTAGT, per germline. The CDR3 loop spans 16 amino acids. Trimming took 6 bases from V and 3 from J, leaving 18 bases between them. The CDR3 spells CASSEEGGGLNQPQHF. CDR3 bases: TGTGCCAGCAGCGAGGAGGGCGGAGGACTCAATCAGCCCCAGCATTTT.

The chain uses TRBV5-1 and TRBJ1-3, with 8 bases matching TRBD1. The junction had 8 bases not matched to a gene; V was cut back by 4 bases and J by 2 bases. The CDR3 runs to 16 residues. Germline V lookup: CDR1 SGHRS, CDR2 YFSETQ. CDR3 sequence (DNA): TGCGCCAGCAGCGCGGGGGACAGGCCTACTGGAAACACCATATATTTT. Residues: CASSAGDRPTGNTIYF. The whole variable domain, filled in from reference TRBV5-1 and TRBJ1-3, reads KAGVTQTPRYLIKTRGQQVTLSCSPISGHRSVSWYQQTPGQGLQFLFEYFSETQRNKGNFPGRFSGRQFSNSRSEMNVSTLELGDSALYLCASSAGDRPTGNTIYFGEGSWLTVV.

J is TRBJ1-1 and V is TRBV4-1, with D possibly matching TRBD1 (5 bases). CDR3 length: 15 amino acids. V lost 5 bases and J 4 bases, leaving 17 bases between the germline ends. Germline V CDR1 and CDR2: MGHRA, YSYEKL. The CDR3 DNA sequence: TGCGCCAGCAGCTTCACGGGGGGAGATGCCACTGAAGCTTTCTTT. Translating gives CASSFTGGDATEAFF.

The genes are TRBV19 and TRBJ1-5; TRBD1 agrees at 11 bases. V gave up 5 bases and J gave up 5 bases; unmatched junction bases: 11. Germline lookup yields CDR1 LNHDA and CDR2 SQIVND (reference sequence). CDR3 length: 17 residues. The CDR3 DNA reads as TGTGCCAGTAGTCTACCGCTGTGGACAGGGGGCGATCAGCCCCAGCATTTT. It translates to CASSLPLWTGGDQPQHF.

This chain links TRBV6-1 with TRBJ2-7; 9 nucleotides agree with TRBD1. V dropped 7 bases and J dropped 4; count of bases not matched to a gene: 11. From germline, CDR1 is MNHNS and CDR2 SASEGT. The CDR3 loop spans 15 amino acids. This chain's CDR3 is CASNPPGQGRYEQYF. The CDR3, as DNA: TGTGCCAGCAACCCCCCGGGACAGGGTAGATACGAGCAGTACTTC.

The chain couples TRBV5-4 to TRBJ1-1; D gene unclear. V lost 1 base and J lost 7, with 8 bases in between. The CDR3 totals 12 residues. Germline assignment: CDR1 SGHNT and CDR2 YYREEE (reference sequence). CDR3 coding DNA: TGTGCCAGCAGCTTGAGACTGGGTGAAGCTTTCTTT. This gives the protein CASSLRLGEAFF. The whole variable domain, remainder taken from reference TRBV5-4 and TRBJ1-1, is ETGVTQSPTHLIKTRGQQVTLRCSSQSGHNTVSWYQQALGQGPQFIFQYYREEENGRGNFPPRFSGLQFPNYSSELNVNALELDDSALYLCASSLRLGEAFFGQGTRLTVV.

CDR3 amino acids: CASSYDRGSQETQYF. As DNA, the CDR3 is TGTGCCAGCAGCTACGACAGGGGGAGCCAAGAGACCCAGTACTTC. The chain has TRBV7-2 and TRBJ2-5, with 9 nucleotides matching TRBD1. Germline CDR1 is SGHTA and CDR2 is FQGNSA. V shed 4 bases and J 1 base; nucleotides not matched to a gene: 4. This CDR3 spans 15 amino acids.

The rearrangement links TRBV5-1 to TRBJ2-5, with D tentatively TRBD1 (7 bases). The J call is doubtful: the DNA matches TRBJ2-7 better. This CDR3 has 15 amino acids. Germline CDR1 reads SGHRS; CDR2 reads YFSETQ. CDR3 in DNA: TGCGCCAGCAGCTCCCCGCCAGGGGGGCACTACGAGCAGTACTTC. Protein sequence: CASSSPPGGHYEQYF.

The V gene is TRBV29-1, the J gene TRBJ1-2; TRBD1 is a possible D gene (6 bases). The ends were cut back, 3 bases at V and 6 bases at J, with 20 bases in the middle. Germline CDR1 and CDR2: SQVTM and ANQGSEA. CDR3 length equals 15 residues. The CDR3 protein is CSVDWRGGLNHGYTF. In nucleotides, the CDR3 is TGCAGCGTTGATTGGAGGGGGGGACTCAATCATGGCTACACCTTC.

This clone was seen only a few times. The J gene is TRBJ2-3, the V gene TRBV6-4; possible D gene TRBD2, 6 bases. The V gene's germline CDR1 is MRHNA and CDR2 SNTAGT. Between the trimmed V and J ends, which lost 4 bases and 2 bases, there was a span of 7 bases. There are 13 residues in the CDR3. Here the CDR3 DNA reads TGTGCCAGCAGTGGGACTAACACAGATACGCAGTATTTT. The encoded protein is CASSGTNTDTQYF.

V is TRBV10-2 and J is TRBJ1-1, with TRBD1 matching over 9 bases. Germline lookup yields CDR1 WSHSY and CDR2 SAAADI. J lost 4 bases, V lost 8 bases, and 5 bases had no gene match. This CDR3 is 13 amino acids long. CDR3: CASGDREATEAFF. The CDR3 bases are TGCGCCAGCGGGGACAGGGAGGCCACTGAAGCTTTCTTT.

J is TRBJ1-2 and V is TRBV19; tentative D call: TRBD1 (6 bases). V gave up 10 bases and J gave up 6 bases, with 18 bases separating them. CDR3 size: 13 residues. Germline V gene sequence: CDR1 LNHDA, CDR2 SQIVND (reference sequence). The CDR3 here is CATRDILWDGYTF. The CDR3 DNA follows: TGTGCCACCCGGGACATCCTATGGGATGGCTACACCTTC.